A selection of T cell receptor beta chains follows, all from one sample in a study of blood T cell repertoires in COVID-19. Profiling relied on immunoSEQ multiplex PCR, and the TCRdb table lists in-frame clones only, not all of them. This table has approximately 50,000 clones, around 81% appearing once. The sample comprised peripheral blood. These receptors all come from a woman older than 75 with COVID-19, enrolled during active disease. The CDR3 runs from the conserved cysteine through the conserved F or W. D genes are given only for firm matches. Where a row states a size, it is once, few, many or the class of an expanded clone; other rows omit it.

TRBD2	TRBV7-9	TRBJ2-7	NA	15	CASSRAGTNTYEQYF	TGTGCCAGCAGTCGAGCCGGGACTAATACCTACGAGCAGTACTTC
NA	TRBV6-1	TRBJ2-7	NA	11	CASSDRGGQYF	TGTGCCAGCAGTGATCGGGGAGGGCAGTACTTC
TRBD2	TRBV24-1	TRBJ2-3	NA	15	CATSRTSEPTDTQYF	TGTGCCACCAGTCGGACTAGCGAACCCACAGATACGCAGTATTTT
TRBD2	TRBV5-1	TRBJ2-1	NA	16	CASSPEEREENNEQFF	TGCGCCAGCAGCCCGGAGGAGCGGGAGGAGAACAATGAGCAGTTCTTC
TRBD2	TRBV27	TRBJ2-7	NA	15	CASSLGLAGGYEQYF	TGTGCCAGCAGTTTAGGCCTAGCGGGAGGGTACGAGCAGTACTTC
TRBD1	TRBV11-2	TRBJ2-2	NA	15	CASSLQGAVTGELFF	TGTGCCAGCAGCTTACAGGGGGCGGTCACCGGGGAGCTGTTTTTT
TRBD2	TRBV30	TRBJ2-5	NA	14	CAWSVGLAGETQYF	TGTGCCTGGAGTGTGGGACTAGCGGGAGAGACCCAGTACTTC
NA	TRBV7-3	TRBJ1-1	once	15	CASSSRAGPGTEAFF	TGTGCCAGCAGCTCTAGGGCAGGGCCAGGCACTGAAGCTTTCTTT
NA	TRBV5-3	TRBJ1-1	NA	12	CALLTPGVEAFF	TGTGCCCTACTCACGCCCGGGGTAGAGGCTTTCTTT
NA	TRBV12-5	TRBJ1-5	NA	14	CASGRQDVIQPQHF	TGTGCTAGTGGCAGACAAGACGTTATTCAGCCCCAGCATTTT
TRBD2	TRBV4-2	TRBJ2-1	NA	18	CASSLDTSGSIIGNEQFF	TGTGCCAGCAGCCTCGACACTAGCGGGAGCATAATCGGGAATGAGCAGTTCTTC
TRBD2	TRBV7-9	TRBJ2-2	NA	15	CASTLVAGVPGELFF	TGTGCCAGCACCCTCGTGGCGGGAGTACCCGGGGAGCTGTTTTTT
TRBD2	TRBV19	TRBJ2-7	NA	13	CASSKLAGDEQYF	TGTGCCAGTAGTAAACTAGCGGGAGACGAGCAGTACTTC
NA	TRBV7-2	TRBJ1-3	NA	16	CASSRRQAISGNTIYF	TGTGCCAGCAGTCGACGACAGGCTATCTCTGGAAACACCATATATTTT
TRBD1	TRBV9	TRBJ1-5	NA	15	CASSVGTGGNQPQHF	TGTGCCAGCAGCGTTGGGACAGGGGGCAATCAGCCCCAGCATTTT
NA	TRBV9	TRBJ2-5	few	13	CASSATPRETQYF	TGTGCCAGCAGCGCAACCCCTAGGGAGACCCAGTACTTC
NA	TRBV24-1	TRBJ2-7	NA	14	CATSEGGQSYEQYF	TGTGCCACCAGTGAGGGGGGTCAGTCCTACGAGCAGTACTTC
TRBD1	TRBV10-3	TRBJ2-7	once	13	CAMQDRVTYEQYF	TGTGCCATGCAGGACAGGGTCACCTACGAGCAGTACTTC
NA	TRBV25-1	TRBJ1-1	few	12	CASSGILEGAFF	TGTGCCAGCAGTGGGATACTGGAGGGAGCTTTCTTT
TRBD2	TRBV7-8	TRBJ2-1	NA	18	CASSLVRLRTSGPNEQFF	TGTGCCAGCAGCTTAGTGCGACTCAGGACTAGCGGGCCCAATGAGCAGTTCTTC
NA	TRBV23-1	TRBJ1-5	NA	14	CASSQPPGVQPQHF	TGCGCCAGCAGTCAACCCCCCGGGGTCCAGCCCCAGCATTTT
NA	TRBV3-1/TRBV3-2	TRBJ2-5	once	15	CASSQRTNSLETQYF	TGTGCCAGCAGCCAACGGACTAACTCTCTCGAGACCCAGTACTTC
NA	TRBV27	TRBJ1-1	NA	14	CASSSADRITEAFF	TGTGCCAGCAGTTCGGCGGACAGAATCACTGAAGCTTTCTTT
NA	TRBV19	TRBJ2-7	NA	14	CASTPSAADYEQYF	TGTGCCAGTACCCCATCGGCGGCAGACTACGAGCAGTACTTC
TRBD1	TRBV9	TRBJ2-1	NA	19	CASSDPGQGAFGSYNEQFF	TGTGCCAGCAGCGACCCGGGACAGGGGGCATTTGGCTCTTACAATGAGCAGTTCTTC
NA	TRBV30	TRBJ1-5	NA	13	CAWGGQSNQPQHF	TGTGCCTGGGGTGGACAAAGCAATCAGCCCCAGCATTTT
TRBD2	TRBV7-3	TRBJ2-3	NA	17	CASTLNPGLAGTDTQYF	TGTGCCAGCACCTTAAATCCGGGACTAGCGGGCACAGATACGCAGTATTTT
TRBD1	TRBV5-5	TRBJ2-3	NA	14	CASSMDRGRDTQYF	TGTGCCAGCAGCATGGACAGGGGCAGGGATACGCAGTATTTT
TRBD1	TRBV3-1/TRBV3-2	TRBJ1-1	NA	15	CASSQSRTGVTEAFF	TGTGCCAGCAGCCAAAGTAGGACAGGGGTCACTGAAGCTTTCTTT
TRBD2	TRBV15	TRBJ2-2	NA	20	CATSRDTSGPFDANTGELFF	TGTGCCACCAGCAGGGACACTAGCGGGCCTTTCGACGCGAACACCGGGGAGCTGTTTTTT
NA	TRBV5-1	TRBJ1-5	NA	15	CASSLAGQRNQPQHF	TGCGCCAGCAGCTTGGCAGGGCAGCGTAATCAGCCCCAGCATTTT
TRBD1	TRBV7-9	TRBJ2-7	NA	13	CASSWRTGNEQYF	TGTGCCAGCAGCTGGAGGACAGGGAACGAGCAGTACTTC
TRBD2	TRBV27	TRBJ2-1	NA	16	CASSFNQRETGNEQFF	TGTGCCAGCAGTTTCAACCAGCGGGAGACGGGGAATGAGCAGTTCTTC
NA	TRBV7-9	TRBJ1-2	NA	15	CASSLIGDLNYGYTF	TGTGCCAGCAGCTTAATAGGGGATTTAAACTATGGCTACACCTTC